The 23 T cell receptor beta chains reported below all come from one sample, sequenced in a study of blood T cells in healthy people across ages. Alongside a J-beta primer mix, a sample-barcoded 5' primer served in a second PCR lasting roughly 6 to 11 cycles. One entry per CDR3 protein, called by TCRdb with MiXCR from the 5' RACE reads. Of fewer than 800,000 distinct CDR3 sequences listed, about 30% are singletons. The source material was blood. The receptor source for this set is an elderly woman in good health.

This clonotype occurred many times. The CDR3 region is CASSQDLTAYNSPLHF. In DNA form, the CDR3 reads TGCGCCAGCAGCCAAGATTTGACCGCTTATAATTCACCCCTCCACTTT. This chain joins TRBV4-1 and TRBJ1-6, with D unclear. The CDR3 consists of 16 residues. Looked up from germline, CDR1 is MGHRA and CDR2 is YSYEKL. V was cut by 0 bases and J by 4 bases, with 10 bases left in between.

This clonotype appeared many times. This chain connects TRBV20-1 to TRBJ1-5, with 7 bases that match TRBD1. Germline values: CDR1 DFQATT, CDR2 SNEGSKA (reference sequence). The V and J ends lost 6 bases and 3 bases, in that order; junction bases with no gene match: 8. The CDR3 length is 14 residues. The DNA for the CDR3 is TGCAGTGCCCCCCGACAGGGAATCAATCAGCCCCAGCATTTT. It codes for CSAPRQGINQPQHF.

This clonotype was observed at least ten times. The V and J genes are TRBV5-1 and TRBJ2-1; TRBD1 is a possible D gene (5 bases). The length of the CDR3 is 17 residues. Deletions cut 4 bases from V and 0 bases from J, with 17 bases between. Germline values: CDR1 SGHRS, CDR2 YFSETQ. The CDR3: CASSNRQSPSSYNEQFF. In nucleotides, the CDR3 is TGCGCCAGCAGCAACAGACAGTCACCCTCCTCCTACAATGAGCAGTTCTTC.

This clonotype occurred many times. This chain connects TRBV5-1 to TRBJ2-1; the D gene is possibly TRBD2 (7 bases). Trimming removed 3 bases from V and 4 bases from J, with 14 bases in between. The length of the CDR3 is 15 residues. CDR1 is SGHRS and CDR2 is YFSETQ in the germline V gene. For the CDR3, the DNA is TGCGCCAGCAGCTGGAGGGGGGGACTGTACAATGAGCAGTTCTTC. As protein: CASSWRGGLYNEQFF.

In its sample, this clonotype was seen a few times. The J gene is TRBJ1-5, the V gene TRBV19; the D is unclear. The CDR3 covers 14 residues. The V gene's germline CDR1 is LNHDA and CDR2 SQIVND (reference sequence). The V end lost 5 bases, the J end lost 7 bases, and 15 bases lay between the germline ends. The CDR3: CASSLPDLRQPQHF. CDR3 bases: TGTGCCAGTAGTCTCCCCGATCTACGGCAGCCCCAGCATTTT.

CDR3 in DNA: TGTGCCAGCAGTTCTCGTATAGGGACAGGGTTGGTCGACGGCTCCTACAATGAGCAGTTCTTC. Translation gives CASSSRIGTGLVDGSYNEQFF. The V and J genes are TRBV28 and TRBJ2-1, with 9 bases that match TRBD1. V was clipped by 4 bases and J by 0 bases; unmatched bases: 19. The CDR3 runs to 21 residues. Germline loops: CDR1 MDHEN, CDR2 SYDVKM. Full variable domain (outside the CDR3, taken from reference TRBV28 and TRBJ2-1): DVKVTQSSRYLVKRTGEKVFLECVQDMDHENMFWYRQDPGLGLRLIYFSYDVKMKEKGDIPEGYSVSREKKERFSLILESASTNQTSMYLCASSSRIGTGLVDGSYNEQFFGPGTRLTVL.

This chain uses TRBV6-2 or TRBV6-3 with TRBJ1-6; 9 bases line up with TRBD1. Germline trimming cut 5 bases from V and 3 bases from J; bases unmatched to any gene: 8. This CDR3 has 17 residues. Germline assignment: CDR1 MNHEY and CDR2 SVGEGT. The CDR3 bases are TGTGCCAGCAGTACGGACAGGGGATGGGACTATAATTCACCCCTCCACTTT. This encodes CASSTDRGWDYNSPLHF.

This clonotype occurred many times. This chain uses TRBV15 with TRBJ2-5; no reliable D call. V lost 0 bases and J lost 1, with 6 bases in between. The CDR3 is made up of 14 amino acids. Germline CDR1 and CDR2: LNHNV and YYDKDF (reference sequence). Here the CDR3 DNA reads TGTGCCACCAGCAGAGAGACTTTCCAAGAGACCCAGTACTTC. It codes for CATSRETFQETQYF.

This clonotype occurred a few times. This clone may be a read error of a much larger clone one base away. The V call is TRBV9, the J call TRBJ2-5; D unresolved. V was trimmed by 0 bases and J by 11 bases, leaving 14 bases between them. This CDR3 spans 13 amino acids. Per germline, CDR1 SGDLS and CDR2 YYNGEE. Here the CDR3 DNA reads TGTGCCAGCAGCGTAGGAGGAAACAATGAGCAGTACTTC. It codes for CASSVGGNNEQYF.

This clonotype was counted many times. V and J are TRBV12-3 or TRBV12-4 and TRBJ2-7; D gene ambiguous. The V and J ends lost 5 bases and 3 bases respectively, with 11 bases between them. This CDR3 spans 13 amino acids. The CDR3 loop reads CASSHNLYYEQYF. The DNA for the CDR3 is TGTGCCAGCAGTCACAATCTTTACTACGAGCAGTACTTC.

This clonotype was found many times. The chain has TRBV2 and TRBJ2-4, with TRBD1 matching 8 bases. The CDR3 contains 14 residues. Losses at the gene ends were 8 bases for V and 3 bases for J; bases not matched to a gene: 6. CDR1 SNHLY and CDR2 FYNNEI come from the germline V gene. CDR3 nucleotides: TGTGCCAGCTCGATCGGACAGGGCAAAAACATTCAGTACTTC. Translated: CASSIGQGKNIQYF.

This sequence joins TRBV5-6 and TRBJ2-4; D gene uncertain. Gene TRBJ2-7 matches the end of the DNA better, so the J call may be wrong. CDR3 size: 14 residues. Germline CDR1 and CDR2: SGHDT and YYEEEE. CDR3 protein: CASSFSYGSYEQYF. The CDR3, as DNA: TGTGCCAGCAGCTTCTCTTACGGCTCCTACGAGCAGTACTTC.

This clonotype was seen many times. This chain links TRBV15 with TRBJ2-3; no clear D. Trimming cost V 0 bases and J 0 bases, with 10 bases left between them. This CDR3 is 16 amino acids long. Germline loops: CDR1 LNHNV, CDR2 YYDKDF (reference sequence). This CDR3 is CATSREVGISTDTQYF. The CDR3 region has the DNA TGTGCCACCAGCAGAGAGGTTGGGATTAGCACAGATACGCAGTATTTT.

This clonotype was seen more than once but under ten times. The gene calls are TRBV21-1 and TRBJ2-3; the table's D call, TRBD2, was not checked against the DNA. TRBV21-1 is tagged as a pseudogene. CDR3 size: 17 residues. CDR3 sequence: CASGKERAAQGTDTQYF. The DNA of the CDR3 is TGTGCCAGCGGCAAAGAAAGGGCAGCTCAAGGCACAGATACGCAGTATTTT.

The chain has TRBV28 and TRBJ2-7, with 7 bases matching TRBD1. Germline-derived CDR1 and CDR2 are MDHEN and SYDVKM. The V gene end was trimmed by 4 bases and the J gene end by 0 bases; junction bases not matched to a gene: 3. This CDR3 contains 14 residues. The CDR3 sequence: CASSWTGRSYEQYF. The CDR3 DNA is TGTGCCAGCAGTTGGACAGGTCGCTCCTACGAGCAGTACTTC. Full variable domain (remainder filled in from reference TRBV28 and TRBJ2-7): DVKVTQSSRYLVKRTGEKVFLECVQDMDHENMFWYRQDPGLGLRLIYFSYDVKMKEKGDIPEGYSVSREKKERFSLILESASTNQTSMYLCASSWTGRSYEQYFGPGTRLTVT.

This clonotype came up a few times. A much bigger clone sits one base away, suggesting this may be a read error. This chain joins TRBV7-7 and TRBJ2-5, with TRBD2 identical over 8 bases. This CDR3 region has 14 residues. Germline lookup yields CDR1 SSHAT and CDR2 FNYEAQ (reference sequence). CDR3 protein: CAGSLAGTQETQYF. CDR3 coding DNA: TGTGCTGGCAGCTTAGCGGGGACCCAAGAGACCCAGTACTTC.

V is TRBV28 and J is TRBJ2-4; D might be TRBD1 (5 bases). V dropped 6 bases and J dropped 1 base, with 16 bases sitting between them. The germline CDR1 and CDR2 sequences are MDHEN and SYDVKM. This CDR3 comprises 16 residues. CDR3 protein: CASSPPRDSAKNIQYF. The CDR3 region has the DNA TGTGCCAGCAGCCCCCCCAGGGATTCCGCCAAAAACATTCAGTACTTC.

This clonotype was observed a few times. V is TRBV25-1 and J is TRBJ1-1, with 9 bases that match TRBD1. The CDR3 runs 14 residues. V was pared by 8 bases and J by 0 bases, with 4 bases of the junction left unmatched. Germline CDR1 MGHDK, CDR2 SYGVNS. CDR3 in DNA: TGTGCCAGCGGGGGACAGGGAATGAACACTGAAGCTTTCTTT. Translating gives CASGGQGMNTEAFF.

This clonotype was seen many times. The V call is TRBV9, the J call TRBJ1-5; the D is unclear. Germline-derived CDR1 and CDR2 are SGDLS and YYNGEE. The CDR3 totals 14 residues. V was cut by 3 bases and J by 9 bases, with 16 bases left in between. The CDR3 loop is CASSAGGSVSPQHF. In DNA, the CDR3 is TGTGCCAGCAGCGCGGGAGGGTCGGTTTCGCCCCAGCATTTT.

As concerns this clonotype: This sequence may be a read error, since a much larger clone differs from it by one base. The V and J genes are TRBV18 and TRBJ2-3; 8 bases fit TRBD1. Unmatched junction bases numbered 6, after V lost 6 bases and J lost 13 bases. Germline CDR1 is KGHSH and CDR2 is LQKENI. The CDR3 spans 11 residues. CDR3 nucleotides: TGTGCCAGCTCTGGACAGGGTTCGAAGTATTTT. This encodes CASSGQGSKYF.

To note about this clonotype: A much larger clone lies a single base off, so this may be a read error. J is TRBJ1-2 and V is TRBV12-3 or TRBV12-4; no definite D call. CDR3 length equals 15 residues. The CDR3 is CAGSSGRIRNYGYTF. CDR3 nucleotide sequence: TGTGCCGGCAGCTCCGGACGGATCCGAAACTATGGCTACACCTTC.

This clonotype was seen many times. In DNA form, the CDR3 reads TGTGCCAGCAGCTTAGAGATATCGGGGATCGCCGTCTATTACACCTTC. This sequence encodes CASSLEISGIAVYYTF. The chain employs TRBV7-2 and TRBJ1-2; D is uncertain. CDR3 size: 16 residues. Germline V gene sequence: CDR1 SGHTA, CDR2 FQGNSA. V lost 1 base to trimming and J lost 11 bases, with 23 bases between them.

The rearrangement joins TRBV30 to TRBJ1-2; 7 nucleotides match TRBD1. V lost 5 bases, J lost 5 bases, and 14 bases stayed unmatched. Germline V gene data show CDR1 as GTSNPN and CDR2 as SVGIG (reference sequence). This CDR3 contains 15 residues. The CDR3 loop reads CAWGYGDPRGYGYTF. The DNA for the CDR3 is TGTGCCTGGGGGTATGGGGACCCCAGGGGGTATGGCTACACCTTC. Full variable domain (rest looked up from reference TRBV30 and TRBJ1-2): SQTIHQWPATLVQPVGSPLSLECTVEGTSNPNLYWYRQAAGRGLQLLFYSVGIGQISSEVPQNLSASRPQDRQFILSSKKLLLSDSGFYLCAWGYGDPRGYGYTFGSGTRLTVV.